The 8 T cell receptor beta chains in this list originate from one sample, sequenced in a study of STAT5B mutations in CD4+ large granular lymphocyte leukemia. Assay: immunoSEQ multiplex PCR; the TCRdb copy retains only in-frame clones and omits some. The repertoire includes some 45,000 clones, just over 85% of them detected once, and 2% to 3% sits in the top ten. Sequences were obtained from CD4+ T cells from blood buffy coats. These receptors came from a human donor in good health.

J is TRBJ2-3 and V is TRBV6-5; no reliable D call. V lost 3 bases and J 14 bases, leaving 15 bases between the germline ends. This CDR3 is 12 amino acids long. From germline, CDR1 is MNHEY and CDR2 SVGAGI. The CDR3 is CASSYTPARLYF. Here the CDR3 DNA reads TGTGCCAGCAGTTATACGCCAGCCCGGTTGTATTTT.

This sequence joins TRBV30 and TRBJ2-7; TRBD1 might be the D (6 bases). V lost 1 base and J 2 bases, leaving 9 bases between the germline ends. The CDR3 contains 13 residues. From germline, CDR1 is GTSNPN and CDR2 SVGIG (reference sequence). CDR3 DNA: TGTGCCTGGAGTGACCAGGGGCCCTACGAGCAGTACTTC. Its protein is CAWSDQGPYEQYF.

CDR3 nucleotide sequence: TGTGCCAGCAGACTTTCCCCTTACCGGGACTCCAACTACAATGAGCAGTTCTTC. It yields the protein CASRLSPYRDSNYNEQFF. V and J are TRBV27 and TRBJ2-1, with D perhaps matching TRBD2 (6 bases). Per the germline V gene, CDR1 is MNHEY and CDR2 is SMNVEV (reference sequence). Trimming stripped 6 bases from V and 3 bases from J, with 24 bases between. The CDR3 consists of 18 residues.

This chain links TRBV5-1 with TRBJ2-1; D is unclear. V was pared by 0 bases and J by 8 bases, with 9 bases between. Germline V gene lookup returns CDR1 SGHRS and CDR2 YFSETQ. The CDR3 contains 13 residues. The CDR3 loop reads CASSLAGWYEQFF. In DNA, the CDR3 is TGCGCCAGCAGCTTGGCCGGCTGGTATGAGCAGTTCTTC.

The chain employs TRBV4-1 and TRBJ1-1; D call uncertain. The CDR3 totals 16 residues. CDR1 MGHRA and CDR2 YSYEKL come from the germline V gene. V was clipped by 2 bases and J by 4 bases, with 17 bases between them. CDR3 bases: TGCGCCAGCAGCCAAAGCGGCTACAAGGCCTCCACTGAAGCTTTCTTT. Its translation: CASSQSGYKASTEAFF.

The chain couples TRBV19 to TRBJ1-3; D not certain. V was clipped by 6 bases and J by 0 bases, with 15 bases between them. The CDR3 sequence is 16 residues long. From germline, CDR1 is LNHDA and CDR2 SQIVND (reference sequence). CDR3 residues: CASSSVLLLSGNTIYF. The CDR3 bases are TGTGCCAGTAGCTCCGTCTTACTGCTCTCTGGAAACACCATATATTTT. Variable domain in full (rest from reference TRBV19 and TRBJ1-3): DGGITQSPKYLFRKEGQNVTLSCEQNLNHDAMYWYRQDPGQGLRLIYYSQIVNDFQKGDIAEGYSVSREKKESFPLTVTSAQKNPTAFYLCASSSVLLLSGNTIYFGEGSWLTVV.

J is TRBJ2-1 and V is TRBV2, with 7 bases matching TRBD2. Trimming took 8 bases from V and 0 from J; bases not matched to a gene: 7. From germline, CDR1 is SNHLY and CDR2 FYNNEI. CDR3 size: 15 residues. The CDR3 region has the DNA TGTGCCAGCTCGGGAGGCCGGGGCTCCTACAATGAGCAGTTCTTC. This encodes CASSGGRGSYNEQFF.

The chain combines TRBV5-4 with TRBJ2-3; TRBD2 is a possible D gene (5 bases). Germline V CDR1 and CDR2: SGHNT, YYREEE (reference sequence). V lost 2 bases, J lost 5 bases, and 9 bases lay in between. The CDR3 is 13 amino acids. The CDR3 here is CASSFLAGDTQYF. CDR3 nucleotides: TGTGCCAGCAGCTTCCTAGCAGGAGATACGCAGTATTTT.